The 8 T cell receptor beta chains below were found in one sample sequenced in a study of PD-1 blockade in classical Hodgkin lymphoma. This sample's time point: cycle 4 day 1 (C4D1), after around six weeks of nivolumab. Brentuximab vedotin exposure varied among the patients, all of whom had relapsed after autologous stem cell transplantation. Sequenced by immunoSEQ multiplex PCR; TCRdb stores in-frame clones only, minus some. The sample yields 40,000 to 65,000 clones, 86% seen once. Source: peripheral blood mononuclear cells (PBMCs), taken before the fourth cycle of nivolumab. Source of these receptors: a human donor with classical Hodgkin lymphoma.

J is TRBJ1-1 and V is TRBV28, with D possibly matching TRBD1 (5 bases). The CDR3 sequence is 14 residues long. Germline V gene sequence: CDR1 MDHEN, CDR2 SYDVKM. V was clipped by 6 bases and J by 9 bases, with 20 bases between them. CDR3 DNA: TGTGCCAGCAGCCCGGGACGGCCCAAAACTAAAGCTTTCTTT. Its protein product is CASSPGRPKTKAFF.

CDR3 in amino acids: CASSHPGLAGGGDEQFF. The CDR3 bases are TGTGCCAGCAGCCATCCGGGACTAGCGGGTGGGGGGGATGAGCAGTTCTTC. The J gene is TRBJ2-1, the V gene TRBV14; 12 bases map to TRBD2. J was trimmed by 8 bases and V by 3 bases; bases with no gene match: 11. This CDR3 is built from 17 residues. Germline CDR1 SGHDN, CDR2 FVKESK.

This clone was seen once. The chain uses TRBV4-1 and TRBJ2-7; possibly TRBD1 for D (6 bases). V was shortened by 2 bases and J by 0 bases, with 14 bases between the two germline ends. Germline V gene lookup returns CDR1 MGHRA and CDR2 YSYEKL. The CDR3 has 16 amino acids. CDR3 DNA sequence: TGCGCCAGCAGCCAAAAATGGGCAGGGGACTCCTACGAGCAGTACTTC. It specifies CASSQKWAGDSYEQYF.

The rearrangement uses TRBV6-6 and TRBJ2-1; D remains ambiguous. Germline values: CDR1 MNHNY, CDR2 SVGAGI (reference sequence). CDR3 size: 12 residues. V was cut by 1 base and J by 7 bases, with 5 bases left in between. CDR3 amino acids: CASSYLGNEQFF. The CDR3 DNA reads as TGTGCCAGCAGTTACTTAGGGAATGAGCAGTTCTTC.

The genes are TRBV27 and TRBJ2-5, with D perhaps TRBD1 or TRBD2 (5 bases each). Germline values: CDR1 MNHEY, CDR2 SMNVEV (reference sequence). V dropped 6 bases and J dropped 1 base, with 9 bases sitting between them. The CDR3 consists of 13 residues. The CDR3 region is CASRLGRQETQYF. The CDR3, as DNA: TGTGCCAGCAGACTGGGACGCCAAGAGACCCAGTACTTC.

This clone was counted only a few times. The CDR3: CASSRTRYDSNQPQHF. DNA of the CDR3: TGTGCCAGCAGTAGGACACGTTATGATAGCAATCAGCCCCAGCATTTT. The genes are TRBV28 and TRBJ1-5, with D perhaps TRBD1 (5 bases). Trimming took 5 bases from V and 0 from J, leaving 14 bases between them. Germline values: CDR1 MDHEN, CDR2 SYDVKM. This CDR3 has 16 residues.

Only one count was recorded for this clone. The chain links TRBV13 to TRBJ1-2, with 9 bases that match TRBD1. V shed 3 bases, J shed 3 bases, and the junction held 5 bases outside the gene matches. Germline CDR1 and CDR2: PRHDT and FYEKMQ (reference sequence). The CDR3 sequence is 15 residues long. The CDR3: CASSLRGDRDYGYTF. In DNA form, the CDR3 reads TGTGCCAGCAGCTTGAGGGGGGACAGGGACTATGGCTACACCTTC.

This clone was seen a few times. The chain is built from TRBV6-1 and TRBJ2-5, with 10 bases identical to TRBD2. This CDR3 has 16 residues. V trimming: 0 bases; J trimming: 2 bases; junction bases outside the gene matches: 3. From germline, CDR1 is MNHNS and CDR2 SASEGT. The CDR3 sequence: CASSEASGGIQETQYF. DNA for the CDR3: TGTGCCAGCAGTGAAGCTAGCGGGGGGATACAAGAGACCCAGTACTTC.